Listed here are 12 T cell receptor beta chains from one sample, sequenced in a study of blood T cell repertoires in COVID-19. Generated by immunoSEQ multiplex PCR, the TCRdb table keeps only in-frame clones and is missing some. The data hold over 80,000 clones, with roughly 78% observed a single time. Sequenced input: peripheral blood. Receptors were obtained from a woman of 80 years or more with active or convalescent COVID-19.

This clone was observed a single time. The rearrangement joins TRBV5-8 to TRBJ2-1; TRBD1 aligns across 7 bases. V lost 5 bases, J lost 5 bases, and 7 bases stayed unmatched. This CDR3 comprises 14 residues. Germline V gene data show CDR1 as SGHTS and CDR2 as YDEGEE. CDR3 sequence: CASRRPGQNNEQFF. The DNA of the CDR3 is TGTGCCAGCAGGCGGCCGGGACAGAACAATGAGCAGTTCTTC.

This clone showed up just a few times. The chain employs TRBV5-5 and TRBJ2-1, with D maybe TRBD2 (6 bases). This CDR3 comprises 13 residues. V dropped 7 bases and J dropped 11 bases, with 19 bases sitting between them. The germline gives CDR1 SGHKS, CDR2 YYEKEE (reference sequence). In DNA form, the CDR3 reads TGTGCCAGCGGTGGAGTAGCGGACCTGCAGCAGTTCTTC. Amino acid sequence: CASGGVADLQQFF.

The chain couples TRBV27 to TRBJ2-2; the match to TRBD2 covers 11 bases. CDR1 MNHEY and CDR2 SMNVEV come from the germline V gene (reference sequence). V lost 5 bases to trimming and J lost 4 bases; unmatched junction nucleotides: 12. The CDR3 is made up of 18 amino acids. The CDR3 sequence: CASSVAFTSGGSTGELFF. DNA of the CDR3: TGTGCCAGCAGTGTGGCCTTCACTAGCGGGGGTTCCACCGGGGAGCTGTTTTTT.

This sequence joins TRBV2 and TRBJ2-2; TRBD1 might be the D (5 bases). Trimming took 1 base from V and 5 from J, leaving 8 bases between them. Per germline, CDR1 SNHLY and CDR2 FYNNEI. The length of the CDR3 is 14 residues. The CDR3 spells CASSEVRVTGELFF. CDR3 in DNA: TGTGCCAGCAGTGAAGTCAGGGTGACCGGGGAGCTGTTTTTT.

The CDR3 spells CASSLSPLRVSRETQYF. The CDR3 DNA reads TGTGCCAGCAGTTTAAGCCCTCTCCGGGTTAGCAGAGAGACCCAGTACTTC. This chain links TRBV27 with TRBJ2-5, with D unresolved. Germline V gene lookup returns CDR1 MNHEY and CDR2 SMNVEV (reference sequence). Trimming took 2 bases from V and 4 from J, leaving 20 bases between them. The CDR3 covers 17 residues.

The CDR3 protein is CAWDPGLLRNEQFF. The CDR3 DNA reads as TGTGCCTGGGACCCGGGACTACTCAGGAATGAGCAGTTCTTC. The rearrangement joins TRBV30 to TRBJ2-1; 7 nucleotides line up with TRBD2. With 5 bases clipped from V and 7 bases from J, the junction kept 11 bases outside the gene matches. This CDR3 has 14 amino acids. CDR1 is GTSNPN and CDR2 is SVGIG in the germline V gene (reference sequence).

The CDR3 spells CASSLPQGRNGYTF. In DNA form, the CDR3 reads TGTGCCAGCAGTTTACCTCAGGGAAGGAATGGCTACACCTTC. This chain uses TRBV28 with TRBJ1-2, with a weak D call TRBD1 (5 bases). The V end was cut by 2 bases, the J end by 6 bases, with 13 bases between. CDR3 length equals 14 residues. Germline loops: CDR1 MDHEN, CDR2 SYDVKM.

This rearrangement joins TRBV5-3 to TRBJ1-5; a weak D match, TRBD1 (5 bases). TRBV5-3 is an ORF for which the function is uncertain. This CDR3 spans 15 amino acids. Trimming pared 6 bases from V and 5 bases from J, leaving 18 bases between. DNA of the CDR3: TGTGCCAGAAAGGGCCAGCGGGGGGTGGATCAGCCCCAGCATTTT. Amino acid sequence: CARKGQRGVDQPQHF.

This chain joins TRBV29-1 and TRBJ1-4, with 9 bases identical to TRBD1. J lost 8 bases, V lost 7 bases, and 8 bases had no gene match. CDR1 and CDR2 (germline): SQVTM, ANQGSEA. This CDR3 has 13 residues. CDR3 loop: CSASGTGLEKLFF. The CDR3 DNA reads TGCAGCGCCTCGGGGACAGGGCTCGAAAAACTGTTTTTT.

Of note for this clone: The junction does not match germline at one end; this may be a read error. The V and J genes are TRBV5-1 and TRBJ2-5, with 11 nucleotides matching TRBD2. The CDR3 runs to 15 residues. Germline loops: CDR1 SGHRS, CDR2 YFSETQ. The CDR3 DNA follows: TGTGCCAGCAGCCGATCGGGACTAGCGGAAGAGACCCAGTACTTC. Its translation: CASSRSGLAEETQYF.

This chain joins TRBV18 and TRBJ1-4, with 7 bases that match TRBD1. V shed 4 bases, J shed 3 bases, and the junction held 2 bases outside the gene matches. This CDR3 region has 14 residues. Germline CDR1 and CDR2: KGHSH and LQKENI. The CDR3 region is CASSRQGSNEKLFF. The CDR3, as DNA: TGTGCCAGCTCACGACAGGGCTCTAATGAAAAACTGTTTTTT.

This clone showed up just a few times. V and J are TRBV5-5 and TRBJ2-3; 12 bases are a match to TRBD1. This CDR3 is built from 17 residues. Germline CDR1 reads SGHKS; CDR2 reads YYEKEE (reference sequence). Trimming took 5 bases from V and 7 from J; bases not matched to a gene: 14. The CDR3 nucleotides are TGTGCCAGCAGGGCGGGGACAGGGGGCCTCGGTGGATATACGCAGTATTTT. As protein: CASRAGTGGLGGYTQYF.